The entry below gives a single T cell receptor (beta chain) sequence along with its context. The data belong to a study of blood T cell repertoires in COVID-19. Overall study context: PBMCs, B-cell-depleted T cells, or T cells were the source of the cDNA or gDNA that made up the material.

In the study's own analysis: It was from reference gene primer amplification that nucleated cell counts were estimated. The method was immunoSEQ multiplex PCR; TCRdb's version includes in-frame clones alone and lacks a portion of them. That table furnishes V, J and clone size, whereas the DNA furnished D and trimming. The table has around 260,000 clones, 84% seen once. The germline V gene encodes CDR1 SGHRS and CDR2 YFSETQ. The V gene end was trimmed by 2 bases and the J gene end by 2 bases; junction bases not matched to a gene: 9. This CDR3 comprises 16 residues. The V and J genes are TRBV5-1 and TRBJ2-7, with 8 positions matching TRBD1. This clonotype was obtained from a man aged 55 to 70 with acute or convalescent COVID-19. Sequenced material: peripheral blood. CDR3 sequence (DNA): TGCGCCAGCAGCTTAAATTCGGGGACAGGCGCCTACGAGCAGTACTTC. This encodes CASSLNSGTGAYEQYF.